Below, 23 T cell receptor beta chains from the same sample are listed, as sequenced in a study of T cell changes during pregnancy in multiple sclerosis. Generated by immunoSEQ multiplex PCR, the TCRdb table keeps only in-frame clones and is missing some. The sample lists about 48,000 clones, roughly 92% seen once, with approximately 0.9% in the top ten. The sequences come from CD4+ T cells from peripheral blood mononuclear cells, collected in the second trimester of pregnancy. These receptors all stem from a female donor in good health, enrolled as a control in a pregnancy study.

This rearrangement joins TRBV5-1 to TRBJ1-1; maybe TRBD1 (5 bases). Germline lookup yields CDR1 SGHRS and CDR2 YFSETQ. The CDR3 loop spans 13 amino acids. Trimming cost V 2 bases and J 8 bases, with 13 bases left between them. The CDR3 protein is CASSFDLNREAFF. In nucleotides, the CDR3 is TGCGCCAGCAGCTTCGACTTGAACAGGGAAGCTTTCTTT.

The rearrangement links TRBV27 to TRBJ1-1; D remains unclear. The CDR3 runs 14 residues. Trimming removed 2 bases from V and 5 bases from J, with 12 bases in between. CDR1 is MNHEY and CDR2 is SMNVEV in the germline V gene (reference sequence). In DNA, the CDR3 is TGTGCCAGCAGTTTAGAAGGGAGGGCTACTGAAGCTTTCTTT. It encodes CASSLEGRATEAFF.

This chain joins TRBV11-1 and TRBJ2-1; 7 bases agree with TRBD2. Unmatched junction bases numbered 8, after V lost 6 bases and J lost 6 bases. The CDR3 sequence is 14 residues long. Germline V lookup: CDR1 SGHAT, CDR2 FQDESV (reference sequence). CDR3 sequence reads: CASSQGRAFNEQFF. CDR3 DNA: TGTGCCAGCAGTCAAGGGAGGGCCTTCAATGAGCAGTTCTTC.

The J gene is TRBJ1-5, the V gene TRBV4-1, with no clear D. The CDR3 extends over 15 amino acids. Germline CDR1 and CDR2: MGHRA and YSYEKL. Trimming pared 1 base from V and 4 bases from J, leaving 11 bases between. The CDR3 sequence: CASSQARTGNQPQHF. DNA of the CDR3: TGCGCCAGCAGCCAAGCCCGGACGGGGAATCAGCCCCAGCATTTT.

The genes are TRBV19 and TRBJ1-1; D unresolved. Trimming removed 2 bases from V and 8 bases from J, with 9 bases in between. The CDR3 is made up of 12 amino acids. Germline CDR1 and CDR2: LNHDA and SQIVND (reference sequence). CDR3 residues: CASSIFGEEAFF. The CDR3 DNA reads as TGTGCCAGTAGTATATTCGGGGAGGAAGCTTTCTTT.

V gene TRBV6-4 combines with J gene TRBJ2-3; tentatively, D is TRBD2 (6 bases). Germline CDR1 is MRHNA and CDR2 is SNTAGT. This CDR3 region has 13 residues. Trimming removed 4 bases from V and 5 bases from J, with 10 bases in between. In DNA, the CDR3 is TGTGCCAGCAGTGCGACTAGAAAAGATACGCAGTATTTT. The encoded protein is CASSATRKDTQYF.

V usage is TRBV25-1 and J usage is TRBJ2-1, with a possible D match to TRBD1 (5 bases). Germline CDR1 MGHDK, CDR2 SYGVNS. This CDR3 region has 13 residues. The V gene lost 3 bases and the J gene lost 4 bases, with 7 bases spanning the gap. As DNA, the CDR3 is TGTGCCAGCAGTGATGACAGATACAATGAGCAGTTCTTC. Protein product: CASSDDRYNEQFF. The full variable domain, rest sourced from reference TRBV25-1 and TRBJ2-1, is EADIYQTPRYLVIGTGKKITLECSQTMGHDKMYWYQQDPGMELHLIHYSYGVNSTEKGDLSSESTVSRIRTEHFPLTLESARPSHTSQYLCASSDDRYNEQFFGPGTRLTVL.

J is TRBJ2-1 and V is TRBV7-9; 9 nucleotides line up with TRBD1. Germline lookup yields CDR1 SEHNR and CDR2 FQNEAQ (reference sequence). Losses at the gene ends were 2 bases for V and 0 bases for J; bases not matched to a gene: 2. CDR3 length equals 16 residues. The CDR3 DNA is TGTGCCAGCAGCTTACAGGACAGGGGCTCCTACAATGAGCAGTTCTTC. The encoded protein is CASSLQDRGSYNEQFF.

The CDR3 loop is CASSLTGAHEKLFF. In nucleotides, the CDR3 is TGTGCCAGCAGCCTGACAGGGGCCCATGAAAAACTGTTTTTT. The V and J genes are TRBV14 and TRBJ1-4; 8 positions agree with TRBD1. With V trimmed by 4 bases and J by 6 bases, 4 bases remained unmatched. The CDR3 consists of 14 residues. Germline CDR1 SGHDN, CDR2 FVKESK.

V is TRBV19 and J is TRBJ1-4; no clear D gene. Trimming removed 3 bases from V and 7 bases from J, with 15 bases in between. The CDR3 is made up of 15 amino acids. Germline V gene data show CDR1 as LNHDA and CDR2 as SQIVND (reference sequence). The CDR3 sequence: CASSIPGVVGEKLFF. In nucleotides, the CDR3 is TGTGCCAGTAGTATTCCCGGAGTAGTTGGTGAAAAACTGTTTTTT.

The V and J genes are TRBV7-9 and TRBJ1-4, with D possibly matching TRBD1 (6 bases). Germline V gene data show CDR1 as SEHNR and CDR2 as FQNEAQ (reference sequence). Trimming pared 5 bases from V and 2 bases from J, leaving 9 bases between. This CDR3 has 14 residues. The chain's CDR3 is CASSPTGTNEKLFF. In DNA, the CDR3 is TGTGCCAGCAGCCCTACAGGGACTAATGAAAAACTGTTTTTT.

V gene TRBV9 combines with J gene TRBJ2-7; D gene ambiguous. The germline gives CDR1 SGDLS, CDR2 YYNGEE. The ends were cut back, 0 bases at V and 7 bases at J, with 14 bases in the middle. This CDR3 has 14 amino acids. The CDR3: CASSVAAGTREQYF. The CDR3 DNA reads TGTGCCAGCAGCGTAGCAGCAGGTACCAGGGAGCAGTACTTC.

This chain uses TRBV9 with TRBJ1-4, with D tentatively TRBD1 (5 bases). The V end lost 4 bases, the J end lost 8 bases, and 12 bases lay between the germline ends. The CDR3 is 13 residues long. Germline V CDR1 and CDR2: SGDLS, YYNGEE. The chain's CDR3 is CASSPKWGEKLFF. CDR3 coding DNA: TGTGCCAGCAGCCCCAAGTGGGGCGAAAAACTGTTTTTT.

The V and J genes are TRBV4-1 and TRBJ1-6; D ambiguous. The CDR3 totals 14 residues. Germline-derived CDR1 and CDR2 are MGHRA and YSYEKL. V shed 4 bases and J shed 8 bases, with 12 bases lying between them. CDR3 in DNA: TGCGCCAGCAGCCTGACTGTTCGGGATTCACCCCTCCACTTT. Translation: CASSLTVRDSPLHF.

This clone has a single count. The chain employs TRBV11-2 and TRBJ2-7, with 11 nucleotides matching TRBD2. CDR1 is SGHAT, CDR2 FQNNGV, per germline. The trim removed 5 bases at V and 1 base at J, leaving 13 bases unmatched. This CDR3 spans 18 amino acids. CDR3 protein: CASSPSPDGTSGSYEQYF. The CDR3 bases are TGTGCCAGCAGCCCGTCACCCGACGGGACTAGCGGTTCCTACGAGCAGTACTTC.

The rearrangement uses TRBV30 and TRBJ2-1, with 8 bases lining up with TRBD2. Germline lookup yields CDR1 GTSNPN and CDR2 SVGIG (reference sequence). The CDR3 consists of 16 residues. V shed 4 bases and J 0 bases; nucleotides not matched to a gene: 8. The CDR3 region is CAWNSLAAASYNEQFF. The CDR3 DNA sequence: TGTGCCTGGAACTCACTAGCGGCAGCCTCCTACAATGAGCAGTTCTTC.

CDR3: CASSPGTDSFNEQFF. The CDR3 DNA reads as TGCGCCAGCAGCCCCGGTACCGACAGTTTTAATGAGCAGTTCTTC. The chain recombines TRBV5-1 with TRBJ2-1; D is possibly TRBD1 (5 bases). V was shortened by 4 bases and J by 7 bases, with 18 bases between the two germline ends. Germline V CDR1 and CDR2: SGHRS, YFSETQ. The CDR3 consists of 15 residues. Using reference TRBV5-1 and TRBJ2-1 for the parts outside the CDR3, the full variable domain is KAGVTQTPRYLIKTRGQQVTLSCSPISGHRSVSWYQQTPGQGLQFLFEYFSETQRNKGNFPGRFSGRQFSNSRSEMNVSTLELGDSALYLCASSPGTDSFNEQFFGPGTRLTVL.

The genes are TRBV5-1 and TRBJ2-3, with 9 nucleotides matching TRBD2. Per the germline V gene, CDR1 is SGHRS and CDR2 is YFSETQ. The junction had 14 bases not matched to a gene; V was cut back by 1 base and J by 5 bases. The CDR3 sequence is 18 residues long. The DNA for the CDR3 is TGCGCCAGCAGCTTGTTTGTAGCGGGAGCTACCTCGAGAGATACGCAGTATTTT. Translated, it gives CASSLFVAGATSRDTQYF.

V is TRBV4-1 and J is TRBJ2-5, with 12 nucleotides matching TRBD2. Germline lookup yields CDR1 MGHRA and CDR2 YSYEKL. Trimming removed 0 bases from V and 9 bases from J; junction bases left unmatched: 8. The CDR3 consists of 16 residues. The CDR3 region is CASSQEGTSGWRAQYF. Written as DNA, the CDR3 is TGCGCCAGCAGCCAAGAAGGGACTAGCGGGTGGCGGGCCCAGTACTTC.

The gene calls are TRBV6-5 and TRBJ2-4; a possible D gene is TRBD2 (6 bases). CDR1 MNHEY and CDR2 SVGAGI come from the germline V gene. The CDR3 runs to 16 residues. V was pared by 2 bases and J by 7 bases, with 18 bases between. The CDR3 reads CASSYRAGSVVNIQYF. The CDR3 nucleotides are TGTGCCAGCAGTTACCGGGCGGGATCGGTAGTGAACATTCAGTACTTC.

The V gene is TRBV4-2, the J gene TRBJ1-5; D is unclear. The germline V gene encodes CDR1 LGHNA and CDR2 YNFKEQ. Deletions cut 0 bases from V and 6 bases from J, with 6 bases between. This CDR3 is 13 amino acids long. CDR3 in DNA: TGTGCCAGCAGCCAAGATGAGGGTCAGCCCCAGCATTTT. Encoded protein: CASSQDEGQPQHF.

V usage is TRBV7-2 and J usage is TRBJ1-4; 8 positions match TRBD1. V was clipped by 3 bases and J by 6 bases; unmatched bases: 3. CDR1 SGHTA and CDR2 FQGNSA come from the germline V gene. The length of the CDR3 is 14 residues. The CDR3 here is CASSFRGPDEKLFF. The CDR3 DNA is TGTGCCAGCAGCTTCAGGGGGCCGGATGAAAAACTGTTTTTT.

The chain combines TRBV25-1 with TRBJ1-4; D unresolved. There are 15 residues in the CDR3. Germline V lookup: CDR1 MGHDK, CDR2 SYGVNS. V was cut by 4 bases and J by 3 bases, with 12 bases left in between. In DNA, the CDR3 is TGTGCCAGCAGTGTCCGGTGGGCAGCTAATGAAAAACTGTTTTTT. Protein product: CASSVRWAANEKLFF. Drawing the rest from reference TRBV25-1 and TRBJ1-4, the complete variable domain is EADIYQTPRYLVIGTGKKITLECSQTMGHDKMYWYQQDPGMELHLIHYSYGVNSTEKGDLSSESTVSRIRTEHFPLTLESARPSHTSQYLCASSVRWAANEKLFFGSGTQLSVL.